The 29 T cell receptor beta chains given below trace back to one sample, sequenced in a study of HIV-infected children after antiretroviral therapy interruption (dated by TCRdb to the late 2010s). Libraries were prepared through 3' RACE. TCRdb names Illumina MiSeq as the instrument used. TCR libraries were generated from RNA by a 3' RACE protocol incorporating unique molecular identifiers so that PCR amplification bias could be corrected. TCRdb redid the processing of the public reads, applying fastp at Q25 and MiXCR, and retained in-frame beta chains. Duplicate CDR3 protein sequences are folded into a single record with the most common DNA and genes. The sample table records roughly 16,000 distinct CDR3 sequences; 3% to 4% of these occur just once. 34% of the sample comes from the top ten. The treatment or condition label, read with the paper, signifies: PENTA 11 planned treatment interruption arm or continuous ART arm.

Source: CD45RO+ CD8+ T cells from PBMCs, pooled from several time points, taken from a donor given antiretroviral therapy, either interrupted or continuous. The sample's cell subset or site, from its label and the paper: memory CD8+ CD45RO+ CD45RA- T cells. The receptor source for this set is a pool of human donors with HIV.

This clonotype was counted at least ten times. The gene calls are TRBV29-1 and TRBJ2-5, with D hard to call. CDR1 and CDR2 from the germline V gene are SQVTM and ANQGSEA. The CDR3 length is 16 residues. Between the trimmed V and J ends, which lost 5 bases and 2 bases, there was a span of 21 bases. The CDR3 coding sequence is TGCAGCGTTAGGCCCCCCACAGCGAACCTTCAAGAGACCCAGTACTTC. Residues: CSVRPPTANLQETQYF.

In this sample, this clonotype turned up many times. This sequence joins TRBV5-1 and TRBJ2-1, with D perhaps TRBD1 or TRBD2 (5 bases each). Trimming pared 3 bases from V and 8 bases from J, leaving 18 bases between. This CDR3 is built from 15 residues. From germline, CDR1 is SGHRS and CDR2 YFSETQ. The CDR3 sequence is CASSSRGRPSDEQFF. The CDR3 DNA is TGCGCCAGCAGCTCAAGGGGACGGCCCAGTGATGAGCAGTTCTTC.

The gene calls are TRBV28 and TRBJ1-3; TRBD1 matches at 8 bases. Germline loops: CDR1 MDHEN, CDR2 SYDVKM. J gave up 3 bases and V 4 bases, and 8 bases lay outside the gene matches. The CDR3 totals 16 residues. The CDR3 here is CASSSSGTGFGNTIYF. CDR3 nucleotides: TGTGCCAGCAGTTCGTCCGGGACAGGATTTGGAAACACCATATATTTT.

This clonotype was observed many times. The chain recombines TRBV20-1 with TRBJ2-7, with TRBD2 matching over 10 bases. Germline values: CDR1 DFQATT, CDR2 SNEGSKA (reference sequence). V gave up 0 bases and J gave up 3 bases; unmatched junction bases: 2. The CDR3 totals 14 residues. The CDR3 region has the DNA TGCAGTGCTAGAGATGGGACTAGCGACTACGAGCAGTACTTC. The encoded protein is CSARDGTSDYEQYF.

The sample holds many counts of this clonotype. This sequence joins TRBV6-2 or TRBV6-3 and TRBJ2-3; 8 bases line up with TRBD2. CDR1 MNHEY and CDR2 SVGEGT come from the germline V gene. The CDR3 length is 14 residues. V dropped 6 bases and J dropped 3; count of bases not matched to a gene: 5. CDR3 bases: TGTGCCAGCAGGAGCGGGGGCGAAACAGATACGCAGTATTTT. Protein sequence: CASRSGGETDTQYF.

This clonotype showed up many times. This rearrangement joins TRBV20-1 to TRBJ1-1; no clear D gene. The CDR3 covers 14 residues. Trimming removed 0 bases from V and 4 bases from J, with 12 bases in between. In germline, CDR1 is DFQATT, CDR2 SNEGSKA (reference sequence). The CDR3 spells CSAREKGEATEAFF. CDR3 sequence (DNA): TGCAGTGCTAGAGAGAAAGGTGAGGCCACTGAAGCTTTCTTT.

This clonotype was seen ten or more times. The chain combines TRBV5-1 with TRBJ2-3; D remains unclear. Trimming pared 3 bases from V and 5 bases from J, leaving 16 bases between. Germline CDR1 is SGHRS and CDR2 is YFSETQ. The CDR3 sequence is 15 residues long. CDR3 nucleotides: TGCGCCAGCAGCTCGGACCCCCTCCGACGAGATACGCAGTATTTT. It codes for CASSSDPLRRDTQYF.

This clonotype has ten or more counts. The V and J genes are TRBV6-2 or TRBV6-3 and TRBJ2-1; TRBD2 matches at 8 bases. Losses at the gene ends were 2 bases for V and 7 bases for J; bases not matched to a gene: 13. The CDR3 has 17 residues. The germline V gene has CDR1 MNHEY and CDR2 SVGEGT. CDR3 in DNA: TGTGCCAGCAGTTACCCCCATAGCGGGGCGGAGAGGAATGAGCAGTTCTTC. Translated: CASSYPHSGAERNEQFF.

V usage is TRBV14 and J usage is TRBJ2-1, with TRBD1 as a possible D gene (5 bases). Germline-derived CDR1 and CDR2 are SGHDN and FVKESK. This CDR3 has 16 amino acids. Trimming removed 1 base at V and 10 bases at J, with 20 bases between. The CDR3 region has the DNA TGTGCCAGCAGCCAAGTTGAAGTCTCCCAGGGCGAGGAGCAGTTCTTC. Its translation: CASSQVEVSQGEEQFF.

This sequence joins TRBV9 and TRBJ2-6; no firm D call. The CDR3 has 12 residues. Germline V gene lookup returns CDR1 SGDLS and CDR2 YYNGEE. Between the trimmed V and J ends, which lost 3 bases and 4 bases, there was a span of 2 bases. The CDR3 nucleotides are TGTGCCAGCAGCGAGGGGGCCAACGTCCTGACTTTC. Its translation is CASSEGANVLTF.

Many counts were recorded for this clonotype. The chain employs TRBV6-1 and TRBJ1-2; D remains unclear. The CDR3 contains 12 residues. CDR1 is MNHNS and CDR2 is SASEGT in the germline V gene. The ends were cut back, 2 bases at V and 10 bases at J, with 11 bases in the middle. This CDR3 reads CASSERAGIYTF. Here the CDR3 DNA reads TGTGCCAGCAGTGAAAGGGCCGGTATCTACACCTTC.

This clonotype was counted ten times or more. The chain joins TRBV28 to TRBJ1-5, with TRBD1 identical over 8 bases. CDR1 and CDR2 from the germline V gene are MDHEN and SYDVKM. The CDR3 loop spans 13 amino acids. V gave up 6 bases and J gave up 9 bases; unmatched junction bases: 7. Written as DNA, the CDR3 is TGTGCCAGCAGCGTCAGGGGGCCCCTGCCCCAGCATTTT. Protein product: CASSVRGPLPQHF.

Within the sample, this clonotype is medium-sized. The genes are TRBV6-4 and TRBJ2-6, with unresolved D. The V end was cut by 0 bases, the J end by 2 bases, with 5 bases between. Germline lookup yields CDR1 MRHNA and CDR2 SNTAGT. The length of the CDR3 is 15 residues. CDR3 loop: CASSDSHTGANVLTF. The CDR3 bases are TGTGCCAGCAGTGACTCGCATACTGGGGCCAACGTCCTGACTTTC.

This clonotype was seen many times. The chain combines TRBV4-3 with TRBJ2-5; 10 nucleotides align to TRBD2. The germline gives CDR1 LGHNA, CDR2 YSLEER. This CDR3 region has 17 residues. V lost 0 bases, J lost 2 bases, and 6 bases stayed unmatched. DNA for the CDR3: TGCGCCAGCAGCCAAGACGGCCCAGCGGGGGGGCAAGAGACCCAGTACTTC. As protein: CASSQDGPAGGQETQYF.

At least ten counts were recorded for this clonotype. The gene calls are TRBV7-9 and TRBJ2-7, with D possibly TRBD2 on 5 matching bases. This CDR3 has 16 residues. Germline assignment: CDR1 SEHNR and CDR2 FQNEAQ (reference sequence). V lost 1 base and J lost 2, with 15 bases in between. For the CDR3, the DNA is TGTGCCAGCAGCTTAGTGGGGAGACCCTTGCCCTACGAGCAGTACTTC. Translation: CASSLVGRPLPYEQYF.

This clonotype was recorded many times. This chain joins TRBV3-1 and TRBJ2-5; a weak D match, TRBD1 (5 bases). Per germline, CDR1 LGHDT and CDR2 YNNKEL (reference sequence). Trimming shortened V by 5 bases and J by 5 bases, and 15 bases separated the two germline ends. CDR3 size: 14 residues. For the CDR3, the DNA is TGTGCCAGCAGCTTCCTAGGGGAATTCGAGACCCAGTACTTC. The encoded protein is CASSFLGEFETQYF.

The chain has TRBV11-2 and TRBJ2-7; a weak D match, TRBD1 (6 bases). Trimming took off 5 bases at V and 3 bases at J, with 20 bases between the two ends. The germline CDR1 and CDR2 sequences are SGHAT and FQNNGV. The CDR3 spans 16 residues. CDR3 nucleotides: TGTGCCAGCAGCCCATGGCCCCGGGACACAGACTACGAGCAGTACTTC. The encoded protein is CASSPWPRDTDYEQYF.

This clonotype was picked up many times. This chain joins TRBV20-1 and TRBJ1-2; 7 bases match TRBD1. The CDR3 is 12 amino acids. V gave up 5 bases and J gave up 4 bases; unmatched junction bases: 4. Per the germline V gene, CDR1 is DFQATT and CDR2 is SNEGSKA (reference sequence). CDR3 nucleotides: TGCAGTGCTGATCAGGGGGTCTATGGCTACACCTTC. Encoded protein: CSADQGVYGYTF.

This clonotype occurred many times. This chain uses TRBV7-8 with TRBJ1-1; D is unresolved. V shed 5 bases and J shed 4 bases, with 14 bases lying between them. CDR1 SGHVS and CDR2 FQNEAQ come from the germline V gene. This CDR3 region has 14 residues. CDR3 region: CASSHRAVGTEAFF. CDR3 coding DNA: TGTGCCAGCAGCCATAGGGCGGTCGGCACTGAAGCTTTCTTT.

Ten or more counts support this clonotype. The rearrangement joins TRBV7-9 to TRBJ2-7, with D hard to call. In germline, CDR1 is SEHNR, CDR2 FQNEAQ (reference sequence). V gave up 3 bases and J gave up 1 base, with 7 bases separating them. This CDR3 region has 13 residues. In nucleotides, the CDR3 is TGTGCCAGCAGCTTTAGCCTGTCCTACGAGCAGTACTTC. Translating it yields CASSFSLSYEQYF.

The sample holds many counts of this clonotype. The chain employs TRBV20-1 and TRBJ2-7; TRBD1 aligns across 10 bases. Germline V gene data show CDR1 as DFQATT and CDR2 as SNEGSKA (reference sequence). V was clipped by 5 bases and J by 4 bases; unmatched bases: 8. The length of the CDR3 is 14 residues. As DNA, the CDR3 is TGCAGTGCTTTTTCGCGGGACAGGGGTTACGAGCAGTACTTC. Encoded protein: CSAFSRDRGYEQYF.

This clonotype came up many times. The chain recombines TRBV5-1 with TRBJ2-1, with a possible D match to TRBD2 (6 bases). V was pared by 0 bases and J by 9 bases, with 10 bases between. This CDR3 spans 13 amino acids. Germline V gives CDR1 SGHRS, CDR2 YFSETQ. The CDR3 nucleotides are TGCGCCAGCAGCTTGGATTTCGGGAGTGAGCAGTTCTTC. Translation: CASSLDFGSEQFF.

This clonotype was counted at least ten times. The chain links TRBV28 to TRBJ2-6; tentatively, D is TRBD1 (6 bases). Germline loops: CDR1 MDHEN, CDR2 SYDVKM. The CDR3 spans 21 residues. V dropped 3 bases and J dropped 0 bases, with 24 bases sitting between them. The CDR3 reads CASSFSSINWDIYSGANVLTF. CDR3 coding DNA: TGTGCCAGCAGTTTTTCATCAATCAACTGGGACATATACTCTGGGGCCAACGTCCTGACTTTC.

The table lists this clonotype with many counts. The rearrangement uses TRBV5-6 and TRBJ2-2, with D possibly matching TRBD2 (6 bases). The CDR3 is 14 amino acids. The germline V gene encodes CDR1 SGHDT and CDR2 YYEEEE. The V end was cut by 6 bases, the J end by 2 bases, with 11 bases between. The CDR3 bases are TGTGCCAGCAACCAGGGACTCAACACCGGGGAGCTGTTTTTT. Translating gives CASNQGLNTGELFF. Combining the CDR3 with reference TRBV5-6 and TRBJ2-2 gives the whole variable domain DAGVTQSPTHLIKTRGQQVTLRCSPKSGHDTVSWYQQALGQGPQFIFQYYEEEERQRGNFPDRFSGHQFPNYSSELNVNALLLGDSALYLCASNQGLNTGELFFGEGSRLTVL.

The chain recombines TRBV28 with TRBJ2-2, with D unresolved. The CDR3 loop spans 14 amino acids. Germline lookup yields CDR1 MDHEN and CDR2 SYDVKM. Trimming cost V 2 bases and J 0 bases, with 4 bases left between them. The CDR3 is CASSLVTNTGELFF. In DNA form, the CDR3 reads TGTGCCAGCAGTTTAGTGACGAACACCGGGGAGCTGTTTTTT.

This clonotype was seen repeatedly, ten times or more. J is TRBJ2-7 and V is TRBV6-5, with D perhaps matching TRBD1 (6 bases). CDR1 and CDR2 (germline): MNHEY, SVGAGI. The CDR3 extends over 14 amino acids. Trimming removed 6 bases at V and 0 bases at J, with 12 bases between. CDR3 coding DNA: TGTGCCAGCAGGTCACAGGGTTTCTCCTACGAGCAGTACTTC. Amino acids: CASRSQGFSYEQYF.

This clonotype was counted many times. V and J are TRBV5-6 and TRBJ1-3; a weak D match, TRBD1 (5 bases). The CDR3 has 17 residues. The ends were cut back, 4 bases at V and 3 bases at J, with 20 bases in the middle. Germline CDR1 SGHDT, CDR2 YYEEEE. The CDR3 bases are TGTGCCAGCAGCGATTACCAGCTGGGGGGAAGTGGAAACACCATATATTTT. The encoded protein is CASSDYQLGGSGNTIYF. Filled out from reference TRBV5-6 and TRBJ1-3, the complete variable domain reads DAGVTQSPTHLIKTRGQQVTLRCSPKSGHDTVSWYQQALGQGPQFIFQYYEEEERQRGNFPDRFSGHQFPNYSSELNVNALLLGDSALYLCASSDYQLGGSGNTIYFGEGSWLTVV.

This clonotype has ten or more counts. The chain has TRBV7-9 and TRBJ2-6, with D possibly being TRBD1 or TRBD2 (5 bases each). Germline V CDR1 and CDR2: SEHNR, FQNEAQ (reference sequence). V gave up 0 bases and J gave up 2 bases, with 11 bases separating them. This CDR3 contains 17 residues. The CDR3 DNA sequence: TGTGCCAGCAGCTTAGCCGGGACCTATACTGGGGCCAACGTCCTGACTTTC. Translation gives CASSLAGTYTGANVLTF. Variable domain in full (rest from reference TRBV7-9 and TRBJ2-6): DTGVSQNPRHKITKRGQNVTFRCDPISEHNRLYWYRQTLGQGPEFLTYFQNEAQLEKSRLLSDRFSAERPKGSFSTLEIQRTEQGDSAMYLCASSLAGTYTGANVLTFGAGSRLTVL.

The rearrangement uses TRBV19 and TRBJ1-2, with TRBD1 identical over 8 bases. There are 13 residues in the CDR3. The germline gives CDR1 LNHDA, CDR2 SQIVND (reference sequence). V lost 4 bases to trimming and J lost 7 bases; unmatched junction nucleotides: 5. Written as DNA, the CDR3 is TGTGCCAGTAGTACTTTGGACAGGGCTGGCTACACCTTC. Its protein is CASSTLDRAGYTF.